Shown below are 30 T cell receptor beta chains from a single sample sequenced in a study of cytomegalovirus exposure and HLA in healthy donors. In the PCR, 60 Vbeta and 13 Jbeta primers were used. The table came from immunoSEQ multiplex PCR; TCRdb's copy has only in-frame clones and leaves some out. The sample consists of around 92,000 clones, roughly 80% of them appearing once. Sequencing used PBMCs. These TCRs come from a man aged 60 to 69 in good health and CMV-seropositive.

The chain uses TRBV27 and TRBJ1-4; 7 bases match TRBD1. Germline V gene lookup returns CDR1 MNHEY and CDR2 SMNVEV (reference sequence). The length of the CDR3 is 15 residues. V gave up 1 base and J gave up 5 bases; unmatched junction bases: 4. The CDR3 is CASSLLQGLNEKLFF. CDR3 coding DNA: TGTGCCAGCAGTTTATTACAGGGGCTAAATGAAAAACTGTTTTTT.

This sequence joins TRBV4-3 and TRBJ2-7; unclear D gene. Trimming pared 3 bases from V and 6 bases from J, leaving 6 bases between. The length of the CDR3 is 11 residues. Per germline, CDR1 LGHNA and CDR2 YSLEER. For the CDR3, the DNA is TGCGCCAGCAGCCAGGGCCCCGAGCAGTACTTC. Protein sequence: CASSQGPEQYF.

The chain employs TRBV7-8 and TRBJ2-1; D is undetermined. The germline CDR1 and CDR2 sequences are SGHVS and FQNEAQ. The CDR3 is made up of 15 amino acids. Trimming took 0 bases from V and 2 from J, leaving 8 bases between them. CDR3 nucleotide sequence: TGTGCCAGCAGCTTAGCTCGAGAGGCCTACAATGAGCAGTTCTTC. Amino acid sequence: CASSLAREAYNEQFF.

This clone was picked up a small number of times. This sequence joins TRBV7-2 and TRBJ2-3; D is uncertain. With 8 bases removed from V and 2 bases from J, the gap between germline ends came to 14 bases. The CDR3 has 14 amino acids. Per germline, CDR1 SGHTA and CDR2 FQGNSA. CDR3 DNA: TGTGCCAGCCGACGTTGGGCCTCCACAGATACGCAGTATTTT. It is translated as CASRRWASTDTQYF.

This clone has just a few counts. V usage is TRBV6-1 and J usage is TRBJ1-2; a possible D gene is TRBD1 (5 bases). Trimming left V 4 bases short and J 5 bases short, with 14 bases between. The CDR3 runs to 14 residues. Germline V gives CDR1 MNHNS, CDR2 SASEGT. This CDR3 is CASSVRSGVYGYTF. DNA of the CDR3: TGTGCCAGCAGTGTTAGGTCGGGGGTGTATGGCTACACCTTC.

The DNA for the CDR3 is TGTGCCAGCAGCTTAGAGATTAAGGGGAATGGCTACACCTTC. Translating it yields CASSLEIKGNGYTF. The chain carries TRBV7-9 and TRBJ1-2; TRBD1 is a possible D gene (5 bases). Per the germline V gene, CDR1 is SEHNR and CDR2 is FQNEAQ (reference sequence). This CDR3 contains 14 residues. The V and J ends lost 1 base and 6 bases respectively, with 12 bases between them. Full variable domain (missing parts from reference TRBV7-9 and TRBJ1-2): DTGVSQNPRHKITKRGQNVTFRCDPISEHNRLYWYRQTLGQGPEFLTYFQNEAQLEKSRLLSDRFSAERPKGSFSTLEIQRTEQGDSAMYLCASSLEIKGNGYTFGSGTRLTVV.

The CDR3 sequence: CASSPQTGPTEAFF. Written as DNA, the CDR3 is TGTGCCAGCAGCCCCCAGACAGGGCCCACTGAAGCTTTCTTT. This chain connects TRBV7-9 to TRBJ1-1; 7 nucleotides match TRBD1. The germline CDR1 and CDR2 sequences are SEHNR and FQNEAQ (reference sequence). The ends lost 5 bases at V and 4 bases at J; junction bases unmatched: 7. The length of the CDR3 is 14 residues.

The chain has TRBV6-5 and TRBJ2-5; 7 bases agree with TRBD2. The J call may be incorrect, as the DNA end agrees better with TRBJ2-7. CDR3 length: 14 residues. Germline V gene data show CDR1 as MNHEY and CDR2 as SVGAGI. CDR3 nucleotides: TGTGCCAGCAGCAAGGGACTATCCTCCTACGAGCAGTACTTC. Encoded protein: CASSKGLSSYEQYF.

V is TRBV2 and J is TRBJ2-1; D is unresolved. The CDR3 is made up of 15 amino acids. Germline values: CDR1 SNHLY, CDR2 FYNNEI. Trimming pared 6 bases from V and 0 bases from J, leaving 12 bases between. CDR3 amino acids: CASRETVSSYNEQFF. The CDR3 coding sequence is TGTGCCAGCAGAGAAACAGTGAGCTCCTACAATGAGCAGTTCTTC. The variable domain in full, completed from reference TRBV2 and TRBJ2-1, reads EPEVTQTPSHQVTQMGQEVILRCVPISNHLYFYWYRQILGQKVEFLVSFYNNEISEKSEIFDDQFSVERPDGSNFTLKIRSTKLEDSAMYFCASRETVSSYNEQFFGPGTRLTVL.

This chain uses TRBV6-1 with TRBJ1-3, with D possibly being TRBD1 (5 bases). This CDR3 comprises 14 residues. Between the trimmed V and J ends, which lost 10 bases and 2 bases, there was a span of 15 bases. Looked up from germline, CDR1 is MNHNS and CDR2 is SASEGT. The CDR3 reads CATKIGVTGNTIYF. CDR3 sequence (DNA): TGTGCCACCAAAATAGGGGTAACTGGAAACACCATATATTTT.

The rearrangement uses TRBV6-6 and TRBJ1-2; TRBD1 agrees at 8 bases. Germline V gene sequence: CDR1 MNHNY, CDR2 SVGAGI (reference sequence). V was clipped by 4 bases and J by 8 bases; unmatched bases: 9. CDR3 size: 14 residues. DNA of the CDR3: TGTGCCAGCAGTTCTCCGGCGACAGGGGTCGGCTACACCTTC. As protein: CASSSPATGVGYTF.

This rearrangement joins TRBV10-3 to TRBJ2-5; TRBD2 matches 8 bases. The V gene's germline CDR1 is ENHRY and CDR2 SYGVKD. This CDR3 spans 17 amino acids. The V gene end was trimmed by 4 bases and the J gene end by 2 bases; junction bases not matched to a gene: 12. The CDR3 is CAISGGQWRGEQETQYF. The CDR3 DNA is TGTGCCATCAGTGGGGGTCAGTGGCGGGGGGAACAAGAGACCCAGTACTTC.

The chain has TRBV4-1 and TRBJ1-2, with TRBD1 matching over 8 bases. Looked up from germline, CDR1 is MGHRA and CDR2 is YSYEKL. This CDR3 is built from 17 residues. V shed 3 bases and J 3 bases; nucleotides not matched to a gene: 12. The CDR3, as DNA: TGCGCCAGCAGCCATCCCTTGCGACAGGGGAGGCACTATGGCTACACCTTC. This translates into CASSHPLRQGRHYGYTF.

The rearrangement joins TRBV9 to TRBJ1-2; 11 bases map to TRBD1. The germline V gene encodes CDR1 SGDLS and CDR2 YYNGEE. The CDR3 consists of 16 residues. Losses at the gene ends were 7 bases for V and 4 bases for J; bases not matched to a gene: 12. CDR3 sequence reads: CASAPGQGVLVYGYTF. In DNA, the CDR3 is TGTGCCAGCGCACCGGGACAGGGGGTATTGGTCTATGGCTACACCTTC.

This chain links TRBV11-2 with TRBJ2-7, with TRBD2 as a possible D gene (5 bases). Trimming pared 5 bases from V and 6 bases from J, leaving 8 bases between. The CDR3 contains 11 residues. The germline V gene encodes CDR1 SGHAT and CDR2 FQNNGV. In DNA form, the CDR3 reads TGTGCCAGCAGCGTCGGGGTCGAGCAGTACTTC. Protein sequence: CASSVGVEQYF.

The CDR3 sequence: CASSYLGGRGYEQYF. In DNA form, the CDR3 reads TGTGCCAGCAGCTACCTTGGGGGGAGAGGCTACGAGCAGTACTTC. V gene TRBV5-6 combines with J gene TRBJ2-7; D possibly corresponds to TRBD2 (6 bases). Trimming cost V 3 bases and J 3 bases, with 16 bases left between them. This CDR3 has 15 residues. CDR1 is SGHDT and CDR2 is YYEEEE in the germline V gene.

This rearrangement joins TRBV9 to TRBJ2-7, with TRBD1 matching over 9 bases. V lost 5 bases to trimming and J lost 4 bases; unmatched junction nucleotides: 4. Germline V gene lookup returns CDR1 SGDLS and CDR2 YYNGEE. The CDR3 runs to 13 residues. This CDR3 is CASSRQGGYEQYF. The CDR3 DNA reads as TGTGCCAGCAGTCGACAGGGGGGATACGAGCAGTACTTC.

The chain couples TRBV5-5 to TRBJ2-7; tentative D call: TRBD1 (5 bases). The length of the CDR3 is 13 residues. V was shortened by 0 bases and J by 2 bases, with 6 bases between the two germline ends. Looked up from germline, CDR1 is SGHKS and CDR2 is YYEKEE (reference sequence). The CDR3 region has the DNA TGTGCCAGCAGCTTGGACAGGCCCTACGAGCAGTACTTC. Translated, it gives CASSLDRPYEQYF.

This chain uses TRBV6-1 with TRBJ2-7, with 7 bases fitting TRBD1. With V trimmed by 2 bases and J by 5 bases, 9 bases remained unmatched. The CDR3 length is 15 residues. Germline V lookup: CDR1 MNHNS, CDR2 SASEGT. Here the CDR3 DNA reads TGTGCCAGCAGTGAAAGGCGCCTGACAGGGAACGAGCAGTACTTC. Amino acids: CASSERRLTGNEQYF.

The CDR3 spells CASSPAGLAGGNEQFF. For the CDR3, the DNA is TGTGCCAGCTCGCCCGCCGGACTAGCGGGGGGGAATGAGCAGTTCTTC. This chain joins TRBV18 and TRBJ2-1; TRBD2 matches at 15 bases. This CDR3 contains 16 residues. Germline-derived CDR1 and CDR2 are KGHSH and LQKENI. V lost 6 bases and J lost 7; bases outside the gene matches: 7.

This clone was picked up one time. The chain uses TRBV5-1 and TRBJ2-3; 7 bases match TRBD1. The germline gives CDR1 SGHRS, CDR2 YFSETQ. V was pared by 3 bases and J by 4 bases, with 8 bases of the junction left unmatched. CDR3 length equals 15 residues. The CDR3 DNA follows: TGCGCCAGCAGCTCAAAGGGGGCGGTCGCAGATACGCAGTATTTT. Protein product: CASSSKGAVADTQYF.

This rearrangement joins TRBV5-1 to TRBJ2-5; 7 bases map to TRBD1. Germline CDR1 is SGHRS and CDR2 is YFSETQ. J was trimmed by 3 bases and V by 3 bases; bases with no gene match: 8. The CDR3 contains 15 residues. CDR3 coding DNA: TGCGCCAGCAGCTCGCCAGGGGGTACGGAAGAGACCCAGTACTTC. This translates into CASSSPGGTEETQYF.

The V call is TRBV5-8, the J call TRBJ2-2, with D perhaps TRBD2 (6 bases). Between the trimmed V and J ends, which lost 0 bases and 1 base, there was a span of 10 bases. The CDR3 length is 16 residues. Germline V CDR1 and CDR2: SGHTS, YDEGEE. The CDR3 nucleotides are TGTGCCAGCAGCTTGGGGTCGGGGGAGAACACCGGGGAGCTGTTTTTT. Amino acid sequence: CASSLGSGENTGELFF.

J is TRBJ2-5 and V is TRBV18, with D possibly being TRBD2 (5 bases). The CDR3 is 14 residues long. Trimming stripped 0 bases from V and 9 bases from J, with 14 bases between. Germline CDR1 reads KGHSH; CDR2 reads LQKENI. CDR3 nucleotides: TGTGCCAGCTCACCACCGTCACCTCCCGGGGCCCAGTACTTC. Translated, it gives CASSPPSPPGAQYF.

The rearrangement uses TRBV29-1 and TRBJ2-7, with TRBD1 matching 9 bases. CDR1 SQVTM and CDR2 ANQGSEA come from the germline V gene. CDR3 length equals 14 residues. J was trimmed by 0 bases and V by 6 bases; bases with no gene match: 6. Here the CDR3 reads CSVETGGNSYEQYF. The CDR3 bases are TGCAGCGTGGAAACAGGGGGCAACTCCTACGAGCAGTACTTC.

This chain uses TRBV5-4 with TRBJ1-6; TRBD1 agrees at 7 bases. Trimming cost V 2 bases and J 9 bases; bases outside gene matches: 5. Germline V lookup: CDR1 SGHNT, CDR2 YYREEE (reference sequence). This CDR3 has 14 residues. DNA of the CDR3: TGTGCCAGCAGCTTCGACAGGGATCGTTCACCCCTCCACTTT. Its translation: CASSFDRDRSPLHF.

This clone was found once. The genes are TRBV27 and TRBJ1-6, with 10 bases aligning to TRBD1. The CDR3 has 15 amino acids. The germline gives CDR1 MNHEY, CDR2 SMNVEV (reference sequence). V lost 4 bases to trimming and J lost 7 bases; unmatched junction nucleotides: 4. CDR3 residues: CASSWTGQGNSPLHF. The CDR3 DNA follows: TGTGCCAGCAGTTGGACGGGACAGGGGAATTCACCCCTCCACTTT.

The chain carries TRBV4-3 and TRBJ1-5; 7 bases line up with TRBD1. The ends lost 3 bases at V and 7 bases at J; junction bases unmatched: 6. Germline V gives CDR1 LGHNA, CDR2 YSLEER. CDR3 length: 14 amino acids. In DNA form, the CDR3 reads TGCGCCAGCAGCCATAGACAGGGTCTACAGCCCCAGCATTTT. This gives the protein CASSHRQGLQPQHF.

The chain combines TRBV18 with TRBJ2-7; D is possibly TRBD2 (7 bases). The CDR3 extends over 16 amino acids. The V end was cut by 2 bases, the J end by 6 bases, with 20 bases between. Germline V lookup: CDR1 KGHSH, CDR2 LQKENI. CDR3 amino acids: CASSPADRSGEGEQYF. The CDR3 DNA is TGTGCCAGCTCACCAGCTGACAGGTCAGGGGAGGGCGAGCAGTACTTC. The full variable domain, completed using reference TRBV18 and TRBJ2-7, is NAGVMQNPRHLVRRRGQEARLRCSPMKGHSHVYWYRQLPEEGLKFMVYLQKENIIDESGMPKERFSAEFPKEGPSILRIQQVVRGDSAAYFCASSPADRSGEGEQYFGPGTRLTVT.

The chain employs TRBV5-1 and TRBJ2-5; 9 positions match TRBD1. The J call may be wrong; the DNA end is better matched by TRBJ2-7. Per germline, CDR1 SGHRS and CDR2 YFSETQ. The CDR3 length is 14 residues. The CDR3 DNA sequence: TGCGCCAGCAGCCCCCGGGACAGGGTAGGCGAGCAGTACTTC. Translated, it gives CASSPRDRVGEQYF.